Listed here are 30 T cell receptor beta chains from one sample, sequenced in a study of blood T cell repertoires in COVID-19. The method was immunoSEQ multiplex PCR; TCRdb's version includes in-frame clones alone and lacks a portion of them. The repertoire has some 65,000 clones, roughly 92% of them found once; the top ten carry approximately 2.6%. Sequenced: peripheral blood. These TCRs come from a man between 70 and 80 years old with active COVID-19.

This chain connects TRBV10-3 to TRBJ2-5; the match to TRBD2 covers 10 bases. V dropped 4 bases and J dropped 10; count of bases not matched to a gene: 9. The CDR3 totals 14 residues. Germline V gene sequence: CDR1 ENHRY, CDR2 SYGVKD. The chain's CDR3 is CAISAGTSVFDQYF. In DNA, the CDR3 is TGTGCCATCAGTGCCGGGACTAGCGTCTTTGACCAGTACTTC.

The V and J genes are TRBV19 and TRBJ2-3, with a tentative D call TRBD2 (6 bases). The CDR3 contains 13 residues. V was shortened by 5 bases and J by 3 bases, with 9 bases between the two germline ends. Per the germline V gene, CDR1 is LNHDA and CDR2 is SQIVND (reference sequence). CDR3 sequence (DNA): TGTGCCAGTAGTGGCGGGATGACAGATACGCAGTATTTT. Translated: CASSGGMTDTQYF. The full variable domain, its missing parts supplied by reference TRBV19 and TRBJ2-3, is DGGITQSPKYLFRKEGQNVTLSCEQNLNHDAMYWYRQDPGQGLRLIYYSQIVNDFQKGDIAEGYSVSREKKESFPLTVTSAQKNPTAFYLCASSGGMTDTQYFGPGTRLTVL.

The chain links TRBV6-5 to TRBJ2-7; 8 bases map to TRBD2. The CDR3 is 15 amino acids. Germline V lookup: CDR1 MNHEY, CDR2 SVGAGI. Trimming took 2 bases from V and 3 from J; bases not matched to a gene: 6. Here the CDR3 DNA reads TGTGCCAGCAGTTACGCCAGCGGGAGATACTACGAGCAGTACTTC. Its protein product is CASSYASGRYYEQYF.

About this clone itself: One junction end disagrees with the germline gene, perhaps due to a read error. V and J are TRBV5-1 and TRBJ2-1; 7 nucleotides match TRBD1. The germline V gene has CDR1 SGHRS and CDR2 YFSETQ. The CDR3 is 14 residues long. DNA of the CDR3: TGCGCCAGCAGATTGGGAAGACAGGGTAGTGAGCAGTTCTTC. Its protein is CASRLGRQGSEQFF.

The rearrangement links TRBV6-6 to TRBJ1-6; D is undetermined. V gave up 2 bases and J gave up 5 bases, with 4 bases separating them. Per the germline V gene, CDR1 is MNHNY and CDR2 is SVGAGI (reference sequence). The CDR3 consists of 13 residues. CDR3 in amino acids: CASSYPDNSPLHF. Here the CDR3 DNA reads TGTGCCAGCAGTTACCCCGATAATTCACCCCTCCACTTT.

The chain recombines TRBV11-2 with TRBJ2-7, with 8 nucleotides matching TRBD1. This CDR3 comprises 14 residues. Trimming took 4 bases from V and 3 from J; bases not matched to a gene: 5. CDR1 is SGHAT, CDR2 FQNNGV, per germline. CDR3 region: CASSSSDRGYEQYV. DNA for the CDR3: TGTGCCAGCAGCTCATCCGACAGGGGCTACGAGCAGTACGTC.

This sequence joins TRBV5-8 and TRBJ1-2; D gene uncertain. Trimming left V 0 bases short and J 14 bases short, with 8 bases between. Germline V gives CDR1 SGHTS, CDR2 YDEGEE. This CDR3 region has 10 residues. The CDR3 sequence is CASSLGRPTF. The CDR3 DNA sequence: TGTGCCAGCAGCTTGGGCAGGCCGACCTTC.

The chain has TRBV11-2 and TRBJ2-3; 14 positions match TRBD2. V shed 1 base, J shed 6 bases, and the junction held 6 bases outside the gene matches. The CDR3 is made up of 17 amino acids. Germline CDR1 reads SGHAT; CDR2 reads FQNNGV. The CDR3 sequence is CASSLGTSGGQGDTQYF. In DNA, the CDR3 is TGTGCCAGCAGCTTAGGGACTAGCGGGGGGCAGGGGGATACGCAGTATTTT.

The rearrangement links TRBV2 to TRBJ2-5; D is possibly TRBD1 (6 bases). The CDR3 loop spans 15 amino acids. Trimming pared 6 bases from V and 5 bases from J, leaving 19 bases between. Germline CDR1 is SNHLY and CDR2 is FYNNEI. The CDR3, as DNA: TGTGCCAGCAGCCCCTGGTGGGACACTTCGGAGACCCAGTACTTC. Translating gives CASSPWWDTSETQYF.

V gene TRBV28 combines with J gene TRBJ2-7; D is perhaps TRBD1 (5 bases). The CDR3 length is 14 residues. The germline CDR1 and CDR2 sequences are MDHEN and SYDVKM. The V and J ends lost 3 bases and 0 bases respectively, with 9 bases between them. The DNA for the CDR3 is TGTGCCAGCAGTTTGCAGGGCAACTCCTACGAGCAGTACGTC. This gives the protein CASSLQGNSYEQYV.

The chain carries TRBV3-1 (or the pseudogene TRBV3-2) and TRBJ2-3, with a possible D match to TRBD1 (5 bases). CDR1 and CDR2 (germline): LGHDT, YNNKEL (reference sequence). The CDR3 has 14 residues. V was cut by 1 base and J by 11 bases, with 16 bases left in between. The DNA for the CDR3 is TGTGCCAGCAGCCAAGCTAGGGGCTCCCCCGGGCAGTATTTT. Its protein product is CASSQARGSPGQYF.

The J gene is TRBJ2-5, the V gene TRBV11-2; D is uncertain. The CDR3 loop spans 15 amino acids. CDR1 is SGHAT, CDR2 FQNNGV, per germline. V was cut by 0 bases and J by 7 bases, with 15 bases left in between. The DNA of the CDR3 is TGTGCCAGCAGCTTAGATCCAGGCCGGATGGGGACCCAGTACTTC. Its protein product is CASSLDPGRMGTQYF. The full variable domain, its missing parts supplied by reference TRBV11-2 and TRBJ2-5, is EAGVAQSPRYKIIEKRQSVAFWCNPISGHATLYWYQQILGQGPKLLIQFQNNGVVDDSQLPKDRFSAERLKGVDSTLKIQPAKLEDSAVYLCASSLDPGRMGTQYFGPGTRLLVL.

This clone was observed a handful of times. The chain links TRBV5-1 to TRBJ2-3; tentatively, D is TRBD2 (6 bases). The CDR3 runs 14 residues. CDR1 SGHRS and CDR2 YFSETQ come from the germline V gene. The V and J ends lost 7 bases and 1 base respectively, with 13 bases between them. The CDR3 here is CASGEGLRTDTQYF. CDR3 sequence (DNA): TGCGCCAGCGGAGAGGGACTCCGCACAGATACGCAGTATTTT.

This clone was recorded once. V gene TRBV6-5 combines with J gene TRBJ1-2; possible D gene TRBD1, 6 bases. The V gene lost 4 bases and the J gene lost 6 bases, with 9 bases spanning the gap. CDR3 size: 12 residues. Germline V gene sequence: CDR1 MNHEY, CDR2 SVGAGI. CDR3 DNA sequence: TGTGCCAGCAGTTTCAACAGGGATGGCTACACCTTC. Amino acids: CASSFNRDGYTF.

This rearrangement joins TRBV4-3 to TRBJ1-1; TRBD1 is a possible D gene (6 bases). The CDR3 is 11 residues long. With 8 bases removed from V and 10 bases from J, the gap between germline ends came to 14 bases. Germline V gives CDR1 LGHNA, CDR2 YSLEER. The CDR3 DNA follows: TGCGCCAGCGGCTTCCAGGGGCCAGCTTTCTTT. Translation: CASGFQGPAFF.

In DNA form, the CDR3 reads TGTGCCAGCAGCTGGCAGGGGCCGTATAATTCACCCCTCCACTTT. This sequence encodes CASSWQGPYNSPLHF. This rearrangement joins TRBV7-8 to TRBJ1-6; tentative D call: TRBD1 (6 bases). From germline, CDR1 is SGHVS and CDR2 FQNEAQ. There are 15 residues in the CDR3. V lost 4 bases to trimming and J lost 4 bases, with 11 bases between them.

V gene TRBV7-2 combines with J gene TRBJ2-5; D is possibly TRBD2 (5 bases). The CDR3 consists of 13 residues. Trimming removed 2 bases from V and 6 bases from J, with 10 bases in between. Per germline, CDR1 SGHTA and CDR2 FQGNSA. The CDR3 loop reads CASSLRSGKTQYF. The CDR3 bases are TGTGCCAGCAGCTTACGATCGGGAAAGACCCAGTACTTC.

The chain couples TRBV5-4 to TRBJ2-1; 11 positions agree with TRBD2. Trimming took 3 bases from V and 9 from J; bases not matched to a gene: 11. The CDR3 length is 16 residues. Germline V gives CDR1 SGHNT, CDR2 YYREEE (reference sequence). The CDR3 reads CASSSVAGGSRGEQFF. CDR3 coding DNA: TGTGCCAGCAGCTCTGTAGCGGGGGGGTCACGCGGTGAGCAGTTCTTC.

The CDR3 loop reads CASTREGGVNSPLHF. The CDR3 DNA follows: TGTGCCAGCACGCGAGAAGGGGGCGTTAATTCACCCCTCCACTTT. V gene TRBV6-5 combines with J gene TRBJ1-6; 7 bases map to TRBD1. The J segment lost 6 bases and the V segment lost 7 bases, leaving 9 bases of the junction unmatched. Per the germline V gene, CDR1 is MNHEY and CDR2 is SVGAGI. The CDR3 spans 15 residues.

The chain joins TRBV6-5 to TRBJ1-5, with D possibly being TRBD1 (5 bases). Germline lookup yields CDR1 MNHEY and CDR2 SVGAGI. This CDR3 contains 15 residues. V dropped 8 bases and J dropped 3 bases, with 17 bases sitting between them. In DNA, the CDR3 is TGTGCCAGCCCAACCCCGGGGGGAGACAATCAGCCCCAGCATTTT. Translating it yields CASPTPGGDNQPQHF.

The J gene is TRBJ2-5, the V gene TRBV25-1; TRBD2 matches 11 bases. The CDR3 is 16 residues long. CDR1 and CDR2 from the germline V gene are MGHDK and SYGVNS. The V segment lost 5 bases and the J segment 5 bases; nucleotides outside the gene matches: 10. The CDR3 region has the DNA TGTGCCAGCAGTCCATTTAGCGGGGGGGCCAGTGAGACCCAGTACTTC. It is translated as CASSPFSGGASETQYF. The full variable domain, completed using reference TRBV25-1 and TRBJ2-5, is EADIYQTPRYLVIGTGKKITLECSQTMGHDKMYWYQQDPGMELHLIHYSYGVNSTEKGDLSSESTVSRIRTEHFPLTLESARPSHTSQYLCASSPFSGGASETQYFGPGTRLLVL.

The chain carries TRBV6-5 and TRBJ1-2, with 11 nucleotides matching TRBD1. The germline V gene encodes CDR1 MNHEY and CDR2 SVGAGI. The CDR3 spans 14 residues. V gave up 6 bases and J gave up 4 bases; unmatched junction bases: 4. The DNA of the CDR3 is TGTGCCAGCAGAAGGGACAGGGGGATCTATGGCTACACCTTC. Amino acid sequence: CASRRDRGIYGYTF.

The J gene is TRBJ2-2, the V gene TRBV11-2; 10 nucleotides agree with TRBD1. V lost 5 bases to trimming and J lost 4 bases; unmatched junction nucleotides: 7. There are 16 residues in the CDR3. Germline V gene sequence: CDR1 SGHAT, CDR2 FQNNGV. In DNA form, the CDR3 reads TGTGCCAGCAGCACCGCCGGACAGGGGGTCACCGGGGAGCTGTTTTTT. Translating it yields CASSTAGQGVTGELFF.

The rearrangement links TRBV4-3 to TRBJ2-6, with 8 bases matching TRBD1. CDR1 and CDR2 from the germline V gene are LGHNA and YSLEER. CDR3 length: 17 residues. The J segment lost 4 bases and the V segment lost 0 bases, leaving 5 bases of the junction unmatched. CDR3 nucleotide sequence: TGCGCCAGCAGCCAAGACCCGACAGGGGTCGGGGCCAACGTCCTGACTTTC. Encoded protein: CASSQDPTGVGANVLTF.

V gene TRBV19 combines with J gene TRBJ1-2; D perhaps matches TRBD1 (5 bases). The CDR3 extends over 15 amino acids. Trimming shortened V by 7 bases and J by 0 bases, and 15 bases separated the two germline ends. Germline-derived CDR1 and CDR2 are LNHDA and SQIVND (reference sequence). CDR3 region: CASKRPGGANYGYTF. CDR3 in DNA: TGTGCCAGTAAGCGCCCCGGGGGAGCTAACTATGGCTACACCTTC.

The chain has TRBV2 and TRBJ2-5; 7 bases are a match to TRBD2. This CDR3 has 15 amino acids. V dropped 2 bases and J dropped 0; count of bases not matched to a gene: 3. Germline values: CDR1 SNHLY, CDR2 FYNNEI. The chain's CDR3 is CASSELAEYQETQYF. The CDR3 nucleotides are TGTGCCAGCAGTGAACTAGCGGAGTACCAAGAGACCCAGTACTTC. The entire variable domain, with the rest obtained from reference TRBV2 and TRBJ2-5, is as follows: EPEVTQTPSHQVTQMGQEVILRCVPISNHLYFYWYRQILGQKVEFLVSFYNNEISEKSEIFDDQFSVERPDGSNFTLKIRSTKLEDSAMYFCASSELAEYQETQYFGPGTRLLVL.

The chain couples TRBV6-6 to TRBJ2-7; 12 bases are shared with TRBD1. After removal of 8 bases from V and 6 bases from J, the junction contained 5 bases not matched to a gene. CDR3 length equals 13 residues. The V gene's germline CDR1 is MNHNY and CDR2 SVGAGI (reference sequence). CDR3 residues: CASRDRGPGEQYV. CDR3 DNA sequence: TGTGCCAGCCGGGACAGGGGGCCTGGCGAGCAGTACGTC.

The chain is built from TRBV18 and TRBJ2-2; possibly TRBD1 for D (6 bases). CDR3 length equals 16 residues. CDR1 is KGHSH and CDR2 is LQKENI in the germline V gene. Trimming removed 3 bases at V and 1 base at J, with 12 bases between. The CDR3 sequence is CASSPMTGKNTGELFF. The DNA for the CDR3 is TGTGCCAGCTCACCGATGACAGGAAAGAACACCGGGGAGCTGTTTTTT.

CDR3 in amino acids: CASSETATYGYTF. CDR3 coding DNA: TGTGCCAGCAGTGAAACAGCTACCTATGGCTACACCTTC. The chain couples TRBV2 to TRBJ1-2; D is unresolved. Germline CDR1 SNHLY, CDR2 FYNNEI. Trimming removed 2 bases at V and 4 bases at J, with 8 bases between. The CDR3 runs to 13 residues.

V usage is TRBV19 and J usage is TRBJ2-5; 9 bases are shared with TRBD2. The trim removed 5 bases at V and 3 bases at J, leaving 7 bases unmatched. The CDR3 contains 15 residues. Per germline, CDR1 LNHDA and CDR2 SQIVND (reference sequence). The CDR3 DNA reads TGTGCCAGTAGTCCTGGCGGGGGGGCCGAAGAGACCCAGTACTTC. Protein product: CASSPGGGAEETQYF.